Shown below are 18 T cell receptor beta chains from a single sample sequenced in a study of response to subunit inactivated influenza vaccine. TCRdb ran MiXCR on the RT-PCR reads and lists one entry per CDR3 protein. Altogether hundreds of thousands of distinct CDR3 sequences are present, roughly 23% being singletons, with the ten largest covering over 1.5%. Sequenced material: CD4+ T cells sorted from PBMCs, taken around 5 days after vaccination. The receptors originated from a man aged 50-59 years who received an inactivated influenza vaccine.

In its sample, this clonotype was seen many times. The V and J genes are TRBV7-2 and TRBJ2-2; D perhaps matches TRBD1 (5 bases). Germline CDR1 SGHTA, CDR2 FQGNSA. The V and J ends lost 5 bases and 7 bases respectively, with 11 bases between them. This CDR3 comprises 13 residues. The CDR3 region has the DNA TGTGCCAGCAGCCTCGGAACAGGCGGGGAGCTGTTTTTT. Its translation is CASSLGTGGELFF. The variable domain in full, completed from reference TRBV7-2 and TRBJ2-2, reads GAGVSQSPSNKVTEKGKDVELRCDPISGHTALYWYRQSLGQGLEFLIYFQGNSAPDKSGLPSDRFSAERTGGSVSTLTIQRTQQEDSAVYLCASSLGTGGELFFGEGSRLTVL.

The chain combines TRBV7-8 with TRBJ1-1; a possible D gene is TRBD1 (6 bases). Germline assignment: CDR1 SGHVS and CDR2 FQNEAQ. The CDR3 totals 13 residues. V lost 5 bases, J lost 6 bases, and 13 bases lay in between. The chain's CDR3 is CASSIKQGAEAFF. DNA for the CDR3: TGTGCCAGCAGCATTAAACAGGGTGCTGAAGCTTTCTTT.

This clonotype has just a few counts. The chain couples TRBV10-3 to TRBJ2-3; D is unresolved. CDR3 length: 15 amino acids. The V and J ends lost 4 bases and 1 base respectively, with 12 bases between them. The germline gives CDR1 ENHRY, CDR2 SYGVKD. Written as DNA, the CDR3 is TGTGCCATCAGTGTACTCGGAGTTGGCACAGATACGCAGTATTTT. Residues: CAISVLGVGTDTQYF.

This clonotype was observed a handful of times. The DNA of the CDR3 is TGCAGCGTTGCTGGAAAGGGGGCTGATTCTGAGCAGTACTTC. Its translation is CSVAGKGADSEQYF. The chain links TRBV29-1 to TRBJ2-7, with TRBD1 matching over 7 bases. CDR3 length: 14 amino acids. V shed 4 bases and J 7 bases; nucleotides not matched to a gene: 13. Germline V gene sequence: CDR1 SQVTM, CDR2 ANQGSEA.

This clonotype was recorded a few times. The chain couples TRBV6-2 or TRBV6-3 to TRBJ2-6; D not certain. Germline V gene lookup returns CDR1 MNHEY and CDR2 SVGEGT. The CDR3 is 13 residues long. The germline V and J ends were trimmed by 8 bases and 0 bases, with 5 bases remaining between them. DNA of the CDR3: TGTGCCAGCGGTAACTCTGGGGCCAACGTCCTGACTTTC. Residues: CASGNSGANVLTF.

The chain has TRBV6-2 or TRBV6-3 and TRBJ2-7; 7 bases line up with TRBD1. Trimming at V came to 5 bases and at J to 3 bases, leaving 10 bases not matched to a gene. Germline loops: CDR1 MNHEY, CDR2 SVGEGT. The CDR3 extends over 15 amino acids. The CDR3 loop reads CASSPAGTVHYEQYF. The CDR3 coding sequence is TGTGCCAGCAGTCCAGCCGGGACAGTCCACTACGAGCAGTACTTC.

This clonotype was seen more than once but under ten times. The chain combines TRBV20-1 with TRBJ2-7; TRBD2 might be the D (5 bases). The V end lost 1 base, the J end lost 2 bases, and 12 bases lay between the germline ends. This CDR3 spans 14 amino acids. Germline V CDR1 and CDR2: DFQATT, SNEGSKA (reference sequence). The DNA of the CDR3 is TGCAGTGCTAGAGTGAGGGTGGGGACCTACGAGCAGTACTTC. Translation: CSARVRVGTYEQYF.

This clonotype turned up a few times. V gene TRBV20-1 combines with J gene TRBJ2-5; the match to TRBD2 covers 7 bases. This CDR3 has 18 residues. J gave up 2 bases and V 6 bases, and 21 bases lay outside the gene matches. Germline V gene lookup returns CDR1 DFQATT and CDR2 SNEGSKA (reference sequence). The CDR3 sequence is CSADGSVEREATQETQYF. CDR3 coding DNA: TGCAGTGCAGATGGATCCGTTGAACGGGAGGCCACACAAGAGACCCAGTACTTC.

This chain uses TRBV6-1 with TRBJ2-5; possibly TRBD2 for D (6 bases). The CDR3 is made up of 15 amino acids. The ends were cut back, 4 bases at V and 0 bases at J, with 12 bases in the middle. Germline V gives CDR1 MNHNS, CDR2 SASEGT. CDR3 nucleotide sequence: TGTGCCAGCAGTGGGGACTTGCGCAACCAAGAGACCCAGTACTTC. Residues: CASSGDLRNQETQYF.

Written as DNA, the CDR3 is TGTGCCAGCAGCCAAGGACAGGCGTCCTACAATGAGCAGTTCTTC. Its translation is CASSQGQASYNEQFF. V is TRBV3-1 and J is TRBJ2-1; D possibly corresponds to TRBD1 (6 bases). V gave up 1 base and J gave up 1 base, with 8 bases separating them. This CDR3 has 15 amino acids. CDR1 is LGHDT, CDR2 YNNKEL, per germline (reference sequence).

V is TRBV7-2 and J is TRBJ2-7; D perhaps matches TRBD2 (5 bases). Germline CDR1 is SGHTA and CDR2 is FQGNSA. The CDR3 is 13 amino acids. The ends were cut back, 5 bases at V and 2 bases at J, with 10 bases in the middle. The CDR3, as DNA: TGTGCCAGCAGCCAGCGGAAAGCCTACGAGCAGTACTTC. Residues: CASSQRKAYEQYF.

J is TRBJ2-1 and V is TRBV10-3; 11 nucleotides align to TRBD2. The CDR3 has 16 residues. Germline CDR1 ENHRY, CDR2 SYGVKD. J lost 5 bases, V lost 4 bases, and 7 bases had no gene match. CDR3 protein: CAISAPLAGVHNEQFF. CDR3 bases: TGTGCCATCAGTGCGCCACTAGCGGGAGTACACAATGAGCAGTTCTTC.

The chain joins TRBV12-3 or TRBV12-4 to TRBJ2-1; 12 positions match TRBD2. There are 17 residues in the CDR3. V shed 3 bases and J 8 bases; nucleotides not matched to a gene: 11. The CDR3 DNA is TGTGCCAGCAGTTTTCGTCTAGCGGGGGGGCCGGGCGATGAGCAGTTCTTC. The encoded protein is CASSFRLAGGPGDEQFF.

In its sample, this clonotype was seen once. V usage is TRBV3-1 and J usage is TRBJ2-5, with D unresolved. The V gene's germline CDR1 is LGHDT and CDR2 YNNKEL (reference sequence). The CDR3 has 15 amino acids. Trimming cost V 5 bases and J 0 bases, with 13 bases left between them. Written as DNA, the CDR3 is TGTGCCAGCAGCTACCCCCAGCCGTACCAAGAGACCCAGTACTTC. This translates into CASSYPQPYQETQYF.

V usage is TRBV6-5 and J usage is TRBJ2-6; D call uncertain. Trimming stripped 1 base from V and 4 bases from J, with 8 bases between. CDR3 size: 15 residues. Germline V gene data show CDR1 as MNHEY and CDR2 as SVGAGI. The CDR3 reads CASSYLIAGANVLTF. CDR3 nucleotide sequence: TGTGCCAGCAGTTACTTGATAGCAGGGGCCAACGTCCTGACTTTC.

This clonotype was observed a few times. Here the CDR3 reads CSVKRGPTGTQYF. The CDR3 bases are TGCAGCGTTAAAAGGGGCCCGACAGGGACCCAGTACTTC. The V and J genes are TRBV29-1 and TRBJ2-5, with D maybe TRBD1 (6 bases). Germline loops: CDR1 SQVTM, CDR2 ANQGSEA. V was pared by 5 bases and J by 7 bases, with 17 bases between. The CDR3 covers 13 residues.

This clonotype showed up many times. This rearrangement joins TRBV29-1 to TRBJ2-1; TRBD2 aligns across 11 bases. Looked up from germline, CDR1 is SQVTM and CDR2 is ANQGSEA. The CDR3 is 14 residues long. The trim removed 7 bases at V and 4 bases at J, leaving 6 bases unmatched. CDR3 in amino acids: CSGILAGEYNEQFF. For the CDR3, the DNA is TGCAGCGGTATACTAGCGGGGGAATACAATGAGCAGTTCTTC.

The chain recombines TRBV2 with TRBJ1-4; weak D call: TRBD1 (5 bases). Germline assignment: CDR1 SNHLY and CDR2 FYNNEI. Trimming pared 8 bases from V and 2 bases from J, leaving 12 bases between. This CDR3 region has 14 residues. The CDR3 nucleotides read TGTGCCAGCCACGGGGGGTTTACTAATGAAAAACTGTTTTTT. Residues: CASHGGFTNEKLFF.